What follows describes a single TCR beta chain. The antigen is undetermined. The record originates from a study of T cell responses to AZD1222 COVID-19 vaccine. Whole-study results and caveats: Spike was spanned by vaccine-associated CD4 TCRs, which were dominant at 160-218 and 743-854. Of the AZD1222 recipients, only five to seven were seropositive at baseline. Nearly half of spike-specific TCRs reportedly target variant regions that are unmutated in the B.1.351 and B.1.1.7 variants. White British ancestry dominated among donors, who included more females, and clonal diversity was possibly underestimated.

CDR3 length: 15 amino acids. J gave up 3 bases and V 5 bases, and 8 bases lay outside the gene matches. CDR1 and CDR2 (germline): LNHDA, SQIVND (reference sequence). TCRdb's table, derived via immunoSEQ multiplex PCR, lists solely in-frame clones and lacks some. Here the sample spans roughly 85,000 clones, around 90% being singletons. The sequencing used peripheral blood, collected on day 0 of MenACWY control vaccination. The chain has TRBV19 and TRBJ2-7; 9 bases map to TRBD2. The TCR sequence derives from an adult in good health. Here the CDR3 reads CASSRSSGDLYEQYF. The CDR3 DNA is TGTGCCAGTAGTCGGTCTAGCGGGGACCTCTACGAGCAGTACTTC.